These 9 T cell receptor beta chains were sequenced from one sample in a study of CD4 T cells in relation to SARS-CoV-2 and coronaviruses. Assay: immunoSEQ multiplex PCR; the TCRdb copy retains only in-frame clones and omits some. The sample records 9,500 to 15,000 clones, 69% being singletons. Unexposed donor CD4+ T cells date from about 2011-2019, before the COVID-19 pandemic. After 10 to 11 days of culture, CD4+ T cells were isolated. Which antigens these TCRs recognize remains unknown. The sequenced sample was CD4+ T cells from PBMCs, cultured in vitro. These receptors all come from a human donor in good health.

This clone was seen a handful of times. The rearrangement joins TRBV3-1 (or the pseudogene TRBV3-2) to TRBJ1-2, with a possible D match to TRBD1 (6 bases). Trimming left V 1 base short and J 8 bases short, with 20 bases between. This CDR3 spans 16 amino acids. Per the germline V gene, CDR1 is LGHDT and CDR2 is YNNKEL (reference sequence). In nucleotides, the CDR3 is TGTGCCAGCAGCCAAGCCCTACAGGGAACCTCTCGGGGCTACACCTTC. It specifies CASSQALQGTSRGYTF.

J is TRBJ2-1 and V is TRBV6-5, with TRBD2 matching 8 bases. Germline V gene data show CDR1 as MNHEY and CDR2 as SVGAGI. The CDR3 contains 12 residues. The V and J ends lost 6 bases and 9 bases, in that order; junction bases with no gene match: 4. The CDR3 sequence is CASRLAEGEQFF. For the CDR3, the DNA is TGTGCCAGCAGACTAGCGGAGGGTGAGCAGTTCTTC.

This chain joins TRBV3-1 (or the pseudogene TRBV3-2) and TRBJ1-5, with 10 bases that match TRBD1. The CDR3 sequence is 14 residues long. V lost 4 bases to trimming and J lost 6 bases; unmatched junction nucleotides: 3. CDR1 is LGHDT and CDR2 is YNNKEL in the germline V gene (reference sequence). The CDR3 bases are TGTGCCAGCAGCCCGACAGGGGGCGGTCAGCCCCAGCATTTT. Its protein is CASSPTGGGQPQHF.

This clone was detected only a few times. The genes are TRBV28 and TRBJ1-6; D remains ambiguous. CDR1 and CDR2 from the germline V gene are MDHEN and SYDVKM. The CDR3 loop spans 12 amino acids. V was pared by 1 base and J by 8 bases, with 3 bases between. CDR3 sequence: CASSLSDSPLHF. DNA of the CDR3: TGTGCCAGCAGTTTATCGGATTCACCCCTCCACTTT.

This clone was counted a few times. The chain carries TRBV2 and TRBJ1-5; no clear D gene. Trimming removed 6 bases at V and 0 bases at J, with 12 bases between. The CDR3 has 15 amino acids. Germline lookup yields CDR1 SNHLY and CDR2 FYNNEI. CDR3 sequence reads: CASSEFTGSNQPQHF. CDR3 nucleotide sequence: TGTGCCAGCAGCGAGTTTACGGGTAGCAATCAGCCCCAGCATTTT. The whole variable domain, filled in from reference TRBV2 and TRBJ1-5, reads EPEVTQTPSHQVTQMGQEVILRCVPISNHLYFYWYRQILGQKVEFLVSFYNNEISEKSEIFDDQFSVERPDGSNFTLKIRSTKLEDSAMYFCASSEFTGSNQPQHFGDGTRLSIL.

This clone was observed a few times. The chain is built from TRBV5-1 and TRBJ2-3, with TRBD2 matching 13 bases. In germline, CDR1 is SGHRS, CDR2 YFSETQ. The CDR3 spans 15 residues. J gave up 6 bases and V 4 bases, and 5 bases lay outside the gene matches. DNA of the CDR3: TGCGCCAGCAGCCCGTCGGGACTAGCGGGGGATACGCAGTATTTT. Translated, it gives CASSPSGLAGDTQYF.

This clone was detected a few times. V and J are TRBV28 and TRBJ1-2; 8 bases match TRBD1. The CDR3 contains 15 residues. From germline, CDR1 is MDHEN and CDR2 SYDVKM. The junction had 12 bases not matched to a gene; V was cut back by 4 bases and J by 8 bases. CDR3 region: CASSSTGATLRGYTF. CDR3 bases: TGTGCCAGCAGTTCGACAGGGGCCACACTTAGAGGCTACACCTTC.

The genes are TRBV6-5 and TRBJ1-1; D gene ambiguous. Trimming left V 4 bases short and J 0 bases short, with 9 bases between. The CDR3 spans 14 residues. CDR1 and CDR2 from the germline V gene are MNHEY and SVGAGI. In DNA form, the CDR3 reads TGTGCCAGCAGTTCTCCCGGGGTGAACACTGAAGCTTTCTTT. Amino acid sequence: CASSSPGVNTEAFF.

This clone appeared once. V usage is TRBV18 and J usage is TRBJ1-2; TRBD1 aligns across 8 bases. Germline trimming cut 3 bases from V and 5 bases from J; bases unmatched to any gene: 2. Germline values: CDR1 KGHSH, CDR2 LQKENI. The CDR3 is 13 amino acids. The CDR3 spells CASSPDREYGYTF. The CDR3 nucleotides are TGTGCCAGCTCACCGGACAGGGAATATGGCTACACCTTC.